Given below is one T cell receptor beta chain in context. Germline V gives CDR1 MNHNS, CDR2 SASEGT. Trimming took off 4 bases at V and 6 bases at J, with 7 bases between the two ends. The CDR3 sequence is 12 residues long. These data belong to a study of CD8+CD57+ T cells in acquired aplastic anemia. Before being chosen for sequencing, patients had shown CD8+CD57+ cell expansion by flow cytometry. Each patient carried a diagnosis of severe acquired aplastic anemia. Genomic DNA, serving as template, underwent TCR beta VDJ and CDR3 profiling. TCRdb processed the reads anew with MiXCR; each CDR3 protein has one entry. The sample includes approximately 180,000 distinct CDR3 sequences, roughly 63% of them seen just once.

The chain employs TRBV6-1 and TRBJ1-3; no reliable D call. This sequence was found in a human donor with aplastic anemia. The sample consisted of sorted CD4+, CD8+, or CD8+CD57+ T cells (not recorded which) from PBMCs. CDR3 nucleotide sequence: TGTGCCAGCAGTGTCACGGCAAACACCATATATTTT. This encodes CASSVTANTIYF.